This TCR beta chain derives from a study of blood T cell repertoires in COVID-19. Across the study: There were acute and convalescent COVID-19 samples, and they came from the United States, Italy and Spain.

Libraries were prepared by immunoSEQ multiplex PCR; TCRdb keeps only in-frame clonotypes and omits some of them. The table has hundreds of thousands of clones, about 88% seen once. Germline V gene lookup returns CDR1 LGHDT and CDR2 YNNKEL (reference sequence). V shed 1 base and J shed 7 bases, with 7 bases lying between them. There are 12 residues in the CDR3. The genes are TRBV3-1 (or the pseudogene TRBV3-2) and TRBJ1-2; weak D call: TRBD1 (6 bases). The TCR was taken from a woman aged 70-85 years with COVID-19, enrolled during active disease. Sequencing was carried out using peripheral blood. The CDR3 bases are TGTGCCAGCAGCCAAGGCAGGGGTGGCTACACCTTC. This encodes CASSQGRGGYTF.